Each of the 30 T cell receptor beta chains below was sequenced from the same sample in a study of shared clonotypes between healthy human individuals (TCRdb year 2020). The library came from the immunoSEQ multiplex PCR assay. Drawn from immuneACCESS, this table holds only the in-frame rearrangements with V and J called that TCRdb kept. Clones are partly lost; checked studies trace under half to an unresolved V gene and leave the rest unexplained. This sample comprises about 1 million clones, under 80% of them detected only once. The top ten clones comprise about 1.4% of the sample. The specimen sequenced was memory CD4+ T cells sorted from blood. Sample cell subset or site, as interpreted from the label and publication: CD45RA-negative fraction. These receptors all stem from a man in his late teens or twenties in good health.

This clone was detected only a few times. V gene TRBV5-4 combines with J gene TRBJ1-1; D not resolved. The V end lost 1 base, the J end lost 0 bases, and 1 base lay between the germline ends. The CDR3 has 12 amino acids. Per the germline V gene, CDR1 is SGHNT and CDR2 is YYREEE (reference sequence). The CDR3 loop reads CASSLMNTEAFF. DNA of the CDR3: TGTGCCAGCAGCTTGATGAACACTGAAGCTTTCTTT.

The chain recombines TRBV7-2 with TRBJ1-5; D unclear. V was pared by 5 bases and J by 7 bases, with 12 bases between. Germline CDR1 SGHTA, CDR2 FQGNSA. This CDR3 comprises 13 residues. The CDR3 spells CASSPDSLQPQHF. The CDR3 DNA sequence: TGTGCCAGCAGCCCTGATAGTTTACAGCCCCAGCATTTT.

CDR3: CASSSLGGHNEQFF. The CDR3 region has the DNA TGTGCCAGCAGCTCTCTGGGGGGGCACAATGAGCAGTTCTTC. The V and J genes are TRBV5-6 and TRBJ2-1, with D perhaps TRBD2 (7 bases). Germline loops: CDR1 SGHDT, CDR2 YYEEEE. The CDR3 has 14 amino acids. Trimming left V 3 bases short and J 5 bases short, with 12 bases between.

There are many counts of this clone. The sample contains more than one DNA sequence encoding this CDR3. The chain has TRBV9 and TRBJ2-1; D gene unclear. Germline V gene sequence: CDR1 SGDLS, CDR2 YYNGEE. The ends were cut back, 0 bases at V and 1 base at J, with 8 bases in the middle. This CDR3 is built from 15 residues. The chain's CDR3 is CASSVEGFSYNEQFF. The CDR3 DNA sequence: TGTGCCAGCAGCGTAGAAGGGTTTTCCTACAATGAGCAGTTCTTC.

CDR3 nucleotide sequence: TGTGCCAGCGCCCAAGGCATGGGAAACACTGAAGCTTTCTTT. This gives the protein CASAQGMGNTEAFF. The rearrangement links TRBV18 to TRBJ1-1; no firm D call. CDR1 and CDR2 from the germline V gene are KGHSH and LQKENI. The V and J ends lost 8 bases and 2 bases respectively, with 15 bases between them. This CDR3 contains 14 residues.

The rearrangement joins TRBV29-1 to TRBJ1-2; 7 bases agree with TRBD1. V gave up 4 bases and J gave up 5 bases; unmatched junction bases: 4. The germline V gene has CDR1 SQVTM and CDR2 ANQGSEA. The CDR3 is made up of 12 amino acids. The CDR3 DNA reads as TGCAGCGTTGTGGCAGGGGGGTATGGCTACACCTTC. Protein product: CSVVAGGYGYTF.

The rearrangement joins TRBV5-6 to TRBJ1-2; tentatively, D is TRBD1 (6 bases). The CDR3 length is 14 residues. Between the trimmed V and J ends, which lost 6 bases and 4 bases, there was a span of 16 bases. The germline gives CDR1 SGHDT, CDR2 YYEEEE. The CDR3 loop reads CASNPGGAFYGYTF. CDR3 sequence (DNA): TGTGCCAGCAACCCCGGGGGGGCCTTCTATGGCTACACCTTC.

This clone occurred once. CDR3 sequence: CAISASPQDEQFF. CDR3 nucleotides: TGTGCCATCAGTGCATCCCCCCAGGATGAGCAGTTCTTC. The rearrangement uses TRBV10-3 and TRBJ2-1, with D uncertain. CDR1 and CDR2 from the germline V gene are ENHRY and SYGVKD. Deletions cut 4 bases from V and 8 bases from J, with 12 bases between. The CDR3 contains 13 residues.

With regard to this clone: Additional DNA sequences in this sample encode the identical CDR3. The rearrangement uses TRBV27 and TRBJ2-2; D is undetermined. The V end was cut by 6 bases, the J end by 0 bases, with 14 bases between. Germline loops: CDR1 MNHEY, CDR2 SMNVEV (reference sequence). The CDR3 sequence is 16 residues long. In DNA form, the CDR3 reads TGTGCCAGCAGCCTAGAGCGCCTAGCGAACACCGGGGAGCTGTTTTTT. Protein product: CASSLERLANTGELFF.

The chain joins TRBV5-4 to TRBJ2-3; possibly TRBD2 for D (6 bases). V dropped 1 base and J dropped 0 bases, with 12 bases sitting between them. The CDR3 sequence is 16 residues long. Germline CDR1 reads SGHNT; CDR2 reads YYREEE (reference sequence). CDR3 residues: CASSLSNRGSTDTQYF. CDR3 bases: TGTGCCAGCAGCTTGTCGAACCGGGGGAGCACAGATACGCAGTATTTT.

There are a few counts of this clone. The chain carries TRBV5-6 and TRBJ1-5; 10 positions match TRBD1. The CDR3 runs to 16 residues. V lost 5 bases and J lost 7; bases outside the gene matches: 12. CDR1 SGHDT and CDR2 YYEEEE come from the germline V gene. This chain's CDR3 is CASSLNRDRGRQPQHF. The CDR3 nucleotides are TGTGCCAGCAGTTTAAACCGGGACAGGGGAAGGCAGCCCCAGCATTTT.

The sample holds a few counts of this clone. Different DNA sequences within this sample yield the same CDR3. The chain joins TRBV29-1 to TRBJ1-2, with TRBD1 matching 7 bases. There are 11 residues in the CDR3. Trimming at V came to 4 bases and at J to 7 bases, leaving 3 bases not matched to a gene. Germline CDR1 SQVTM, CDR2 ANQGSEA. The CDR3 loop is CSVGQGLGYTF. In nucleotides, the CDR3 is TGCAGCGTTGGACAGGGTCTTGGCTACACCTTC.

This clone was counted a few times. This sequence joins TRBV20-1 and TRBJ2-7; TRBD1 aligns across 7 bases. The trim removed 5 bases at V and 2 bases at J, leaving 0 bases unmatched. Per germline, CDR1 DFQATT and CDR2 SNEGSKA (reference sequence). The CDR3 length is 11 residues. CDR3 sequence (DNA): TGCAGTGCTGGGACAGCCTACGAGCAGTACTTC. Translated, it gives CSAGTAYEQYF.

Details on this clone: At the DNA level, this CDR3 is encoded by other sequences in the same sample as well. The J gene is TRBJ2-1, the V gene TRBV5-1, with a tentative D call TRBD2 (6 bases). This CDR3 spans 14 amino acids. The V end lost 5 bases, the J end lost 2 bases, and 11 bases lay between the germline ends. Germline CDR1 and CDR2: SGHRS and YFSETQ. The CDR3 sequence: CASSPLATYNEQFF. CDR3 bases: TGCGCCAGCAGTCCCCTAGCGACCTACAATGAGCAGTTCTTC. The full variable domain, completed using reference TRBV5-1 and TRBJ2-1, is KAGVTQTPRYLIKTRGQQVTLSCSPISGHRSVSWYQQTPGQGLQFLFEYFSETQRNKGNFPGRFSGRQFSNSRSEMNVSTLELGDSALYLCASSPLATYNEQFFGPGTRLTVL.

The chain couples TRBV30 to TRBJ1-6; D ambiguous. Looked up from germline, CDR1 is GTSNPN and CDR2 is SVGIG (reference sequence). V was cut by 2 bases and J by 5 bases, with 10 bases left in between. CDR3 length: 14 residues. CDR3 coding DNA: TGTGCCTGGAGTAAGGAATCGAATAATTCACCCCTCCACTTT. As protein: CAWSKESNNSPLHF.

A remark on this clone: Other DNA sequences from this sample encode an identical CDR3 as well. V and J are TRBV10-3 and TRBJ1-2; no firm D call. V lost 0 bases and J lost 4, with 6 bases in between. This CDR3 region has 13 residues. Germline V lookup: CDR1 ENHRY, CDR2 SYGVKD. CDR3 residues: CAISESEGYGYTF. CDR3 DNA sequence: TGTGCCATCAGTGAGTCCGAGGGCTATGGCTACACCTTC.

V and J are TRBV11-2 and TRBJ1-1, with D perhaps TRBD1 (5 bases). The CDR3 is 13 residues long. V was shortened by 5 bases and J by 4 bases, with 11 bases between the two germline ends. The germline V gene has CDR1 SGHAT and CDR2 FQNNGV. CDR3 bases: TGTGCCAGCAGCGCTGCCCAGGGCACTGAAGCTTTCTTT. It codes for CASSAAQGTEAFF. The full variable domain, in which reference TRBV11-2 and TRBJ1-1 provide the parts outside the CDR3, is EAGVAQSPRYKIIEKRQSVAFWCNPISGHATLYWYQQILGQGPKLLIQFQNNGVVDDSQLPKDRFSAERLKGVDSTLKIQPAKLEDSAVYLCASSAAQGTEAFFGQGTRLTVV.

The chain carries TRBV4-1 and TRBJ1-4; TRBD1 matches at 9 bases. The CDR3 is made up of 14 amino acids. V was clipped by 3 bases and J by 4 bases; unmatched bases: 0. Germline assignment: CDR1 MGHRA and CDR2 YSYEKL. The CDR3 protein is CASSQGQGNEKLFF. In DNA, the CDR3 is TGCGCCAGCAGCCAGGGACAGGGTAATGAAAAACTGTTTTTT.

This sequence joins TRBV10-2 and TRBJ2-4; the D gene is possibly TRBD2 (5 bases). This CDR3 is built from 15 residues. With 0 bases removed from V and 5 bases from J, the gap between germline ends came to 11 bases. Germline CDR1 WSHSY, CDR2 SAAADI. The CDR3 DNA is TGCGCCAGCAGTGAGTCTGGTGGGCGGGAAAACATTCAGTACTTC. Its protein is CASSESGGRENIQYF.

The genes are TRBV27 and TRBJ1-6; D is perhaps TRBD1 (5 bases). Germline V gives CDR1 MNHEY, CDR2 SMNVEV (reference sequence). The CDR3 spans 14 residues. Trimming removed 2 bases from V and 7 bases from J, with 9 bases in between. For the CDR3, the DNA is TGTGCCAGCAGTTTAAGGGGCTGGAATTCACCCCTCCACTTT. Its translation is CASSLRGWNSPLHF.

The J gene is TRBJ1-6, the V gene TRBV11-3; the D is unclear. V was clipped by 2 bases and J by 7 bases, with 9 bases between them. Per the germline V gene, CDR1 is SGHNT and CDR2 is YENEEA. CDR3 size: 14 residues. CDR3 protein: CASSLIAGNSPLHF. The CDR3 DNA is TGTGCCAGCAGCTTAATTGCAGGCAATTCACCCCTCCACTTT. The whole variable domain, filled in from reference TRBV11-3 and TRBJ1-6, reads EAGVVQSPRYKIIEKKQPVAFWCNPISGHNTLYWYLQNLGQGPELLIRYENEEAVDDSQLPKDRFSAERLKGVDSTLKIQPAELGDSAVYLCASSLIAGNSPLHFGNGTRLTVT.

V is TRBV7-2 and J is TRBJ1-5, with 7 bases that match TRBD1. The germline CDR1 and CDR2 sequences are SGHTA and FQGNSA. V lost 4 bases to trimming and J lost 7 bases; unmatched junction nucleotides: 10. CDR3 size: 15 residues. The DNA of the CDR3 is TGTGCCAGCAGCTCAGACGGGACAGCACGACAGCCCCAGCATTTT. This translates into CASSSDGTARQPQHF.

The DNA of the CDR3 is TGTGCCAGCAGTTACTCAGGACAGGGGGCCCGGACTGAAGCTTTCTTT. Protein sequence: CASSYSGQGARTEAFF. The V gene is TRBV6-5, the J gene TRBJ1-1, with 11 bases aligning to TRBD1. This CDR3 contains 16 residues. With 0 bases clipped from V and 5 bases from J, the junction kept 5 bases outside the gene matches. CDR1 and CDR2 (germline): MNHEY, SVGAGI.

The chain links TRBV7-8 to TRBJ2-1, with TRBD2 as a possible D gene (5 bases). This CDR3 is 18 amino acids long. Looked up from germline, CDR1 is SGHVS and CDR2 is FQNEAQ. The ends were cut back, 4 bases at V and 0 bases at J, with 19 bases in the middle. CDR3 in amino acids: CASSSLAGGPNSYNEQFF. CDR3 DNA: TGTGCCAGCAGCTCTCTTGCTGGAGGACCTAACTCCTACAATGAGCAGTTCTTC.

The chain couples TRBV7-9 to TRBJ2-6; 8 positions agree with TRBD1. Germline V gene data show CDR1 as SEHNR and CDR2 as FQNEAQ (reference sequence). V trimming: 3 bases; J trimming: 4 bases; junction bases outside the gene matches: 2. There are 15 residues in the CDR3. CDR3 sequence: CASSLTGAGANVLTF. The CDR3, as DNA: TGTGCCAGCAGCTTGACAGGGGCCGGGGCCAACGTCCTGACTTTC.

The chain recombines TRBV6-6 with TRBJ2-5, with 8 bases matching TRBD1. In germline, CDR1 is MNHNY, CDR2 SVGAGI (reference sequence). CDR3 size: 16 residues. J gave up 7 bases and V 4 bases, and 14 bases lay outside the gene matches. CDR3 residues: CASSSFETGDPGTQYF. The CDR3 DNA is TGTGCCAGCAGTTCCTTCGAGACAGGGGACCCTGGGACCCAGTACTTC.

As concerns this clone: Different DNA sequences within this sample yield the same CDR3. The V gene is TRBV6-5, the J gene TRBJ2-7, with D hard to call. This CDR3 region has 14 residues. CDR1 is MNHEY and CDR2 is SVGAGI in the germline V gene. The V end was cut by 2 bases, the J end by 0 bases, with 8 bases between. Here the CDR3 reads CASSYAGNSYEQYF. Here the CDR3 DNA reads TGTGCCAGCAGTTACGCTGGCAACTCCTACGAGCAGTACTTC.

This clone appeared once. Relative to the germline gene, one junction end is altered; a read error may explain this. V usage is TRBV7-7 and J usage is TRBJ1-1; D is unresolved. Germline CDR1 reads SSHAT; CDR2 reads FNYEAQ (reference sequence). CDR3 length: 13 amino acids. The chain's CDR3 is CASSLKAGTEAFF. The CDR3 nucleotides read TGTGCTAGCAGCTTAAAGGCGGGGACTGAAGCTTTCTTT. Full variable domain (remainder filled in from reference TRBV7-7 and TRBJ1-1): GAGVSQSPRYKVTKRGQDVTLRCDPISSHATLYWYQQALGQGPEFLTYFNYEAQPDKSGLPSDRFSAERPEGSISTLTIQRTEQRDSAMYRCASSLKAGTEAFFGQGTRLTVV.

The chain couples TRBV7-2 to TRBJ1-2; unclear D gene. There are 15 residues in the CDR3. Trimming removed 5 bases at V and 0 bases at J, with 13 bases between. CDR1 SGHTA and CDR2 FQGNSA come from the germline V gene. CDR3 sequence: CASSPGPTTNYGYTF. For the CDR3, the DNA is TGTGCCAGCAGCCCTGGGCCGACTACTAACTATGGCTACACCTTC. Together with reference TRBV7-2 and TRBJ1-2, the CDR3 gives the full variable domain: GAGVSQSPSNKVTEKGKDVELRCDPISGHTALYWYRQSLGQGLEFLIYFQGNSAPDKSGLPSDRFSAERTGGSVSTLTIQRTQQEDSAVYLCASSPGPTTNYGYTFGSGTRLTVV.

This chain connects TRBV5-4 to TRBJ2-7; 7 bases map to TRBD2. The germline V gene has CDR1 SGHNT and CDR2 YYREEE (reference sequence). The CDR3 is 15 residues long. Trimming at V came to 5 bases and at J to 3 bases, leaving 11 bases not matched to a gene. CDR3 amino acids: CASRRDYKSNYEQYF. DNA for the CDR3: TGTGCCAGCAGGAGGGACTACAAGTCCAACTACGAGCAGTACTTC.